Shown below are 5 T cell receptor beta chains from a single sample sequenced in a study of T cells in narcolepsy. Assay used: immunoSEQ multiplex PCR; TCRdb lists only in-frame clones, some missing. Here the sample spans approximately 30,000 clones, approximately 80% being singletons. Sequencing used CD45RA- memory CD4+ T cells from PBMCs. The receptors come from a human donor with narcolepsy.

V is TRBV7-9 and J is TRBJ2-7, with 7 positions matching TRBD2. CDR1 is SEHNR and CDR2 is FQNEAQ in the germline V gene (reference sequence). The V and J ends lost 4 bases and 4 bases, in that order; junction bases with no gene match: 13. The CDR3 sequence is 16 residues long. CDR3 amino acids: CASSSYGRGTSYEQYV. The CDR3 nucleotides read TGTGCCAGCAGCTCGTATGGGCGGGGGACTTCGTACGAGCAGTACGTC.

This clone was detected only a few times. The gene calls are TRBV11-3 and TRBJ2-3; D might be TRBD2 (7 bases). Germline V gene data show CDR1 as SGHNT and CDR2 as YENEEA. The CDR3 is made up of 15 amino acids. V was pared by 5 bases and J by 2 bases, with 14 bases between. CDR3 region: CASSKGGGVTDTQYF. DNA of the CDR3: TGTGCCAGCAGCAAAGGGGGGGGAGTCACAGATACGCAGTATTTT.

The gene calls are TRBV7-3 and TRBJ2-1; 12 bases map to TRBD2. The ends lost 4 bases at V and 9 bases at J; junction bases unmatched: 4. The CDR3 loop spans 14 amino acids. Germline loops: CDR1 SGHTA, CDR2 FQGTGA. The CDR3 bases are TGTGCCAGCAGCTCTAGCGGGGGGGCGTTTGAGCAGTTCTTC. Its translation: CASSSSGGAFEQFF.

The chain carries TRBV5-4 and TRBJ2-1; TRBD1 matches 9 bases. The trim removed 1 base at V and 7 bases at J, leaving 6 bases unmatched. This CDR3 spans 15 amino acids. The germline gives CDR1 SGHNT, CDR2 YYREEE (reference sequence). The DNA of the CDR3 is TGTGCCAGCAGCTTGCGACAGGGGGGGAGGAATGAGCAGTTCTTC. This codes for CASSLRQGGRNEQFF.

The CDR3 protein is CASSSGQQGNTEAFF. The CDR3 bases are TGTGCCAGCAGCTCGGGTCAACAGGGGAACACTGAAGCTTTCTTT. The chain carries TRBV7-9 and TRBJ1-1, with a tentative D call TRBD1 (6 bases). In germline, CDR1 is SEHNR, CDR2 FQNEAQ (reference sequence). The CDR3 covers 15 residues. V gave up 4 bases and J gave up 1 base, with 13 bases separating them. The full variable domain, rest sourced from reference TRBV7-9 and TRBJ1-1, is DTGVSQNPRHKITKRGQNVTFRCDPISEHNRLYWYRQTLGQGPEFLTYFQNEAQLEKSRLLSDRFSAERPKGSFSTLEIQRTEQGDSAMYLCASSSGQQGNTEAFFGQGTRLTVV.